This T cell receptor beta chain was sequenced for a study of blood T cell repertoires in COVID-19. Study at large: Acute and convalescent COVID-19 specimens originated in the United States, Italy and Spain. From T cells, B-cell-depleted T cells, or PBMCs came the material, which was cDNA or gDNA.

V lost 0 bases and J lost 3, with 10 bases in between. Per the germline V gene, CDR1 is SGHRS and CDR2 is YFSETQ. The length of the CDR3 is 14 residues. Per the authors' pipeline: Amplified reference gene primers provided the basis for estimating nucleated cell counts. The method was immunoSEQ multiplex PCR; TCRdb's version includes in-frame clones alone and lacks a portion of them. V and J calls and clone size come straight from that table; D and trimming were deduced from the DNA. In the table there are 300,000 to 400,000 clones, approximately 84% of which are singletons. This clonotype was sampled from a woman in her twenties or thirties who had recovered from COVID-19. J is TRBJ2-7 and V is TRBV5-1, with D possibly matching TRBD2 (5 bases). Sequenced: PBMCs or T cells enriched from blood (not recorded which). CDR3 loop: CASSLASGDYEQYF. The CDR3 region has the DNA TGCGCCAGCAGCTTGGCTTCCGGGGACTACGAGCAGTACTTC.